These 9 T cell receptor beta chains came from one sample sequenced in a study of blood T cell repertoires in COVID-19. Data came from immunoSEQ multiplex PCR; TCRdb stores just in-frame clones and leaves some out. The sample yields 250,000 or so clones, roughly 81% seen once. Sequenced input: PBMCs or T cells enriched from blood (not recorded which). The receptor set was obtained from a woman between 45 and 60 years old who had been exposed to COVID-19.

The table lists this clone with a count of one. V usage is TRBV4-3 and J usage is TRBJ2-1, with 9 positions matching TRBD1. CDR1 LGHNA and CDR2 YSLEER come from the germline V gene. This CDR3 region has 17 residues. Germline trimming cut 0 bases from V and 5 bases from J; bases unmatched to any gene: 8. Written as DNA, the CDR3 is TGCGCCAGCAGCCAAGAACTGGCCGGGACAGGGAACAATGAGCAGTTCTTC. It specifies CASSQELAGTGNNEQFF.

The chain links TRBV4-3 to TRBJ2-6; 11 nucleotides align to TRBD1. The CDR3 contains 17 residues. J gave up 0 bases and V 3 bases, and 1 base lay outside the gene matches. Germline CDR1 reads LGHNA; CDR2 reads YSLEER. In DNA, the CDR3 is TGCGCCAGCAGCCAGGGGACAGGGGGCTCTGGGGCCAACGTCCTGACTTTC. It encodes CASSQGTGGSGANVLTF.

The chain uses TRBV2 and TRBJ2-7; weak D call: TRBD2 (6 bases). V lost 8 bases and J 1 base, leaving 12 bases between the germline ends. The germline V gene has CDR1 SNHLY and CDR2 FYNNEI. CDR3 length: 13 amino acids. CDR3 bases: TGTGCCAGCTGTTGGGACTCGTCCTACGAGCAGTACTTC. Its protein product is CASCWDSSYEQYF.

This chain connects TRBV29-1 to TRBJ2-1; TRBD1 matches at 8 bases. CDR1 and CDR2 (germline): SQVTM, ANQGSEA. The J segment lost 8 bases and the V segment lost 8 bases, leaving 5 bases of the junction unmatched. The CDR3 is made up of 11 amino acids. The CDR3 sequence: CSSGQGHEQFF. For the CDR3, the DNA is TGCAGCTCAGGACAGGGCCATGAGCAGTTCTTC.

The gene calls are TRBV5-4 and TRBJ2-1, with TRBD2 identical over 8 bases. The CDR3 sequence is 15 residues long. V lost 0 bases, J lost 7 bases, and 6 bases stayed unmatched. Germline CDR1 is SGHNT and CDR2 is YYREEE (reference sequence). CDR3 loop: CASSLGGTRDNEQFF. CDR3 coding DNA: TGTGCCAGCAGCTTGGGAGGGACTAGGGATAATGAGCAGTTCTTC.

The rearrangement links TRBV28 to TRBJ2-5; 10 bases match TRBD2. The CDR3 contains 15 residues. V gave up 7 bases and J gave up 2 bases; unmatched junction bases: 7. The germline CDR1 and CDR2 sequences are MDHEN and SYDVKM. The CDR3 sequence: CASIRSGGPQETQYF. CDR3 nucleotides: TGTGCCAGCATCCGTAGCGGGGGGCCTCAAGAGACCCAGTACTTC.

The chain employs TRBV4-1 and TRBJ1-1, with 7 bases that match TRBD1. With V trimmed by 0 bases and J by 5 bases, 12 bases remained unmatched. The CDR3 has 17 residues. The V gene's germline CDR1 is MGHRA and CDR2 YSYEKL. The CDR3 DNA follows: TGCGCCAGCAGCCAAGAAAGGGGGCGCGCAGTACGGACTGAAGCTTTCTTT. Its translation is CASSQERGRAVRTEAFF.

The V and J genes are TRBV9 and TRBJ2-7; D may be TRBD1 (6 bases). CDR3 size: 13 residues. The V gene lost 3 bases and the J gene lost 6 bases, with 13 bases spanning the gap. Germline V gene lookup returns CDR1 SGDLS and CDR2 YYNGEE. This CDR3 is CASSAARGGEQYF. CDR3 DNA: TGTGCCAGCAGCGCCGCCAGAGGGGGCGAGCAGTACTTC. The full variable domain, its missing parts supplied by reference TRBV9 and TRBJ2-7, is DSGVTQTPKHLITATGQRVTLRCSPRSGDLSVYWYQQSLDQGLQFLIQYYNGEERAKGNILERFSAQQFPDLHSELNLSSLELGDSALYFCASSAARGGEQYFGPGTRLTVT.

The V call is TRBV5-1, the J call TRBJ2-7; tentatively, D is TRBD2 (5 bases). The CDR3 has 13 amino acids. Germline V gene sequence: CDR1 SGHRS, CDR2 YFSETQ. Trimming stripped 4 bases from V and 7 bases from J, with 15 bases between. The CDR3 is CASSPGLRGEQYF. The CDR3 region has the DNA TGCGCCAGCAGCCCCGGCCTCCGAGGGGAGCAGTACTTC. The full variable domain, its missing parts supplied by reference TRBV5-1 and TRBJ2-7, is KAGVTQTPRYLIKTRGQQVTLSCSPISGHRSVSWYQQTPGQGLQFLFEYFSETQRNKGNFPGRFSGRQFSNSRSEMNVSTLELGDSALYLCASSPGLRGEQYFGPGTRLTVT.